Presented here are 32 T cell receptor beta chains from one specimen sequenced in a study of blood T cell repertoires in COVID-19 (dated by TCRdb to the early 2020s). The protocol used for the library was the immunoSEQ multiplex PCR assay. The source is immuneACCESS, and TCRdb retained only in-frame sequences with V and J called. Part of the clones is not carried over; for the studies checked, unresolved V genes explain less than half of this, and the remainder is unexplained. The sample data list some 250,000 clones, and around nine tenths of these were observed just once. The biggest ten clones account for around 10% of the sample. The sequencing input was PBMCs or T cells enriched from blood (not recorded which). The receptor source for this set is a man aged 40-49 years who had recovered from COVID-19.

The chain couples TRBV5-8 to TRBJ1-1, with TRBD1 identical over 7 bases. This CDR3 contains 14 residues. Germline trimming cut 4 bases from V and 1 base from J; bases unmatched to any gene: 4. The germline gives CDR1 SGHTS, CDR2 YDEGEE. The CDR3 coding sequence is TGTGCCAGCAGCCACCGGACAGGGAACACTGAAGCTTTCTTT. Translated, it gives CASSHRTGNTEAFF. The complete variable domain, with remaining parts taken from reference TRBV5-8 and TRBJ1-1, reads EAGVTQSPTHLIKTRGQQATLRCSPISGHTSVYWYQQALGLGLQFLLWYDEGEERNRGNFPPRFSGRQFPNYSSELNVNALELEDSALYLCASSHRTGNTEAFFGQGTRLTVV.

The rearrangement uses TRBV27 and TRBJ2-6, with TRBD1 matching over 8 bases. The CDR3 runs to 17 residues. With 4 bases clipped from V and 2 bases from J, the junction kept 7 bases outside the gene matches. Germline assignment: CDR1 MNHEY and CDR2 SMNVEV (reference sequence). CDR3 sequence reads: CASSSQTGVAGANVLTF. CDR3 DNA: TGTGCCAGCAGTTCACAGACAGGGGTGGCTGGGGCCAACGTCCTGACTTTC.

The V and J genes are TRBV19 and TRBJ2-7, with TRBD2 matching 7 bases. Germline CDR1 reads LNHDA; CDR2 reads SQIVND (reference sequence). This CDR3 region has 18 residues. J was trimmed by 5 bases and V by 3 bases; bases with no gene match: 19. The CDR3 protein is CASSIFARAGSTADEQYF. For the CDR3, the DNA is TGTGCCAGTAGTATCTTTGCCCGAGCGGGATCAACCGCCGACGAGCAGTACTTC.

In its sample, this clone was seen once. This chain connects TRBV25-1 to TRBJ1-5; maybe TRBD1 (6 bases). The length of the CDR3 is 13 residues. CDR1 MGHDK and CDR2 SYGVNS come from the germline V gene. V gave up 6 bases and J gave up 1 base, with 7 bases separating them. CDR3 bases: TGTGCCAGCAGACAGGGAAGCAATCAGCCCCAGCATTTT. It yields the protein CASRQGSNQPQHF.

The CDR3 DNA sequence: TGCGCCAGCAGCTTGATGGGCAACATAGCCAAAAACATTCAGTACTTC. Translation gives CASSLMGNIAKNIQYF. The rearrangement uses TRBV5-1 and TRBJ2-4; D unresolved. Between the trimmed V and J ends, which lost 1 base and 0 bases, there was a span of 11 bases. The CDR3 spans 16 residues. The V gene's germline CDR1 is SGHRS and CDR2 YFSETQ.

The chain has TRBV3-1 (or the pseudogene TRBV3-2) and TRBJ1-1; 7 nucleotides match TRBD1. V shed 4 bases and J 6 bases; nucleotides not matched to a gene: 2. The CDR3 is made up of 12 amino acids. Germline CDR1 LGHDT, CDR2 YNNKEL (reference sequence). The DNA for the CDR3 is TGTGCCAGCAGCCCGGGACAGTCTGAAGCTTTCTTT. Its translation: CASSPGQSEAFF.

This chain connects TRBV11-2 to TRBJ2-7; 9 nucleotides align to TRBD1. Germline V CDR1 and CDR2: SGHAT, FQNNGV. J gave up 7 bases and V 4 bases, and 5 bases lay outside the gene matches. The CDR3 has 13 residues. The CDR3 region has the DNA TGTGCCAGCAGCTCCCGGGACAGGGTTGAGCAGTACTTC. As protein: CASSSRDRVEQYF.

This CDR3 reads CASSRGRATNSPLHF. The CDR3 nucleotides read TGCGCCAGCAGCCGGGGCCGGGCCACTAATTCACCCCTCCACTTT. The rearrangement joins TRBV4-3 to TRBJ1-6; TRBD1 is a possible D gene (5 bases). Between the trimmed V and J ends, which lost 4 bases and 6 bases, there was a span of 13 bases. Germline CDR1 reads LGHNA; CDR2 reads YSLEER. The CDR3 totals 15 residues.

This CDR3 is CASSSARGRGYGYTF. CDR3 in DNA: TGTGCCAGCAGTTCTGCCAGGGGCCGAGGCTATGGCTACACCTTC. The chain uses TRBV5-6 and TRBJ1-2; D is perhaps TRBD1 (6 bases). Germline CDR1 reads SGHDT; CDR2 reads YYEEEE. V lost 5 bases and J lost 4, with 18 bases in between. The CDR3 runs to 15 residues.

This clone was seen once. V and J are TRBV6-2 or TRBV6-3 and TRBJ1-4; D not certain. Trimming pared 0 bases from V and 7 bases from J, leaving 18 bases between. Germline CDR1 and CDR2: MNHEY and SVGEGT. The CDR3 contains 17 residues. This chain's CDR3 is CASSYSSVPGMGEKLFF. CDR3 coding DNA: TGTGCCAGCAGTTACTCGAGTGTTCCAGGAATGGGTGAAAAACTGTTTTTT.

This chain connects TRBV3-1 (or the pseudogene TRBV3-2) to TRBJ1-2, with D possibly being TRBD1 (5 bases). V dropped 1 base and J dropped 7 bases, with 13 bases sitting between them. The CDR3 sequence is 14 residues long. Germline values: CDR1 LGHDT, CDR2 YNNKEL (reference sequence). The CDR3 coding sequence is TGTGCCAGCAGCCAAGTAGGAGGGGCAAGTGGCTACACCTTC. Its protein product is CASSQVGGASGYTF.

The rearrangement links TRBV7-3 to TRBJ2-5; D is possibly TRBD2 (6 bases). This CDR3 region has 14 residues. Germline V gives CDR1 SGHTA, CDR2 FQGTGA. The V end lost 5 bases, the J end lost 5 bases, and 15 bases lay between the germline ends. DNA of the CDR3: TGTGCCAGCAGCGCAGGAGGGGCTGGGGAGACCCAGTACTTC. Amino acid sequence: CASSAGGAGETQYF.

The chain combines TRBV27 with TRBJ2-1; 7 nucleotides agree with TRBD1. CDR3 size: 17 residues. J lost 6 bases, V lost 2 bases, and 13 bases had no gene match. The germline CDR1 and CDR2 sequences are MNHEY and SMNVEV (reference sequence). This chain's CDR3 is CASSLQITGVWFNEQFF. CDR3 nucleotides: TGTGCCAGCAGTTTACAAATTACAGGGGTGTGGTTCAATGAGCAGTTCTTC.

The chain recombines TRBV18 with TRBJ2-7, with 7 bases aligning to TRBD2. Germline V gives CDR1 KGHSH, CDR2 LQKENI. The CDR3 loop spans 12 amino acids. V shed 2 bases, J shed 6 bases, and the junction held 1 base outside the gene matches. The CDR3 region has the DNA TGTGCCAGCTCACCAGGGGGGGGCGAGCAGTACTTC. It is translated as CASSPGGGEQYF.

The V gene is TRBV27, the J gene TRBJ2-7, with 8 nucleotides matching TRBD2. Germline CDR1 MNHEY, CDR2 SMNVEV (reference sequence). The junction had 4 bases not matched to a gene; V was cut back by 0 bases and J by 0 bases. The CDR3 contains 16 residues. The CDR3 nucleotides are TGTGCCAGCAGTTTATCGGGCCTAGCGGGCTCCTACGAGCAGTACTTC. The encoded protein is CASSLSGLAGSYEQYF.

The V call is TRBV5-6, the J call TRBJ1-6, with unresolved D. CDR1 is SGHDT, CDR2 YYEEEE, per germline. The V gene lost 4 bases and the J gene lost 6 bases, with 17 bases spanning the gap. The CDR3 is 16 residues long. CDR3 DNA: TGTGCCAGCAGCCGGCCGGCGACACTGTCTAATTCACCCCTCCACTTT. Its protein product is CASSRPATLSNSPLHF.

The chain couples TRBV6-5 to TRBJ1-5; possibly TRBD1 for D (5 bases). V lost 5 bases, J lost 3 bases, and 11 bases lay in between. CDR1 MNHEY and CDR2 SVGAGI come from the germline V gene. The CDR3 sequence is 14 residues long. The CDR3 DNA sequence: TGTGCCAGCAGTCCCCCAGGGAACAATCAGCCCCAGCATTTT. This translates into CASSPPGNNQPQHF.

This chain links TRBV6-6 with TRBJ2-5; TRBD1 matches 7 bases. V shed 2 bases and J 1 base; nucleotides not matched to a gene: 4. The length of the CDR3 is 15 residues. The germline CDR1 and CDR2 sequences are MNHNY and SVGAGI (reference sequence). CDR3 amino acids: CASSYLTGTQETQYF. DNA of the CDR3: TGTGCCAGCAGTTACCTGACAGGGACCCAAGAGACCCAGTACTTC.

The chain joins TRBV19 to TRBJ1-2, with D maybe TRBD1 (5 bases). CDR1 and CDR2 from the germline V gene are LNHDA and SQIVND (reference sequence). The V end lost 4 bases, the J end lost 1 base, and 13 bases lay between the germline ends. This CDR3 comprises 15 residues. The CDR3 is CASSSPRGDNYGYTF. The CDR3 DNA sequence: TGTGCCAGTAGTAGCCCGCGGGGGGATAACTATGGCTACACCTTC.

This rearrangement joins TRBV20-1 to TRBJ2-1; 11 bases agree with TRBD2. Germline CDR1 and CDR2: DFQATT and SNEGSKA (reference sequence). CDR3 length equals 10 residues. The CDR3 DNA is TGCAAGCCGGGACTAGCGGATAAGTTCTTC. Encoded protein: CKPGLADKFF.

The V gene is TRBV7-3, the J gene TRBJ1-3, with 7 nucleotides matching TRBD1. The CDR3 is 17 residues long. Germline loops: CDR1 SGHTA, CDR2 FQGTGA. With V trimmed by 5 bases and J by 0 bases, 10 bases remained unmatched. The CDR3 here is CASSAGGTYYSGNTIYF. CDR3 nucleotide sequence: TGTGCCAGCAGCGCAGGGGGGACATACTACTCTGGAAACACCATATATTTT.

The gene calls are TRBV5-1 and TRBJ1-2, with D unclear. This CDR3 spans 14 amino acids. Germline loops: CDR1 SGHRS, CDR2 YFSETQ. Trimming removed 0 bases from V and 3 bases from J, with 9 bases in between. This CDR3 reads CASSLDPQDYGYTF. The DNA for the CDR3 is TGCGCCAGCAGCTTGGACCCGCAGGACTATGGCTACACCTTC.

Only one count was recorded for this clone. V gene TRBV5-6 combines with J gene TRBJ2-1, with TRBD1 matching 7 bases. J was trimmed by 2 bases and V by 1 base; bases with no gene match: 6. CDR3 length: 16 residues. Germline-derived CDR1 and CDR2 are SGHDT and YYEEEE. CDR3 sequence: CASSLRIGTAYNEQFF. Written as DNA, the CDR3 is TGTGCCAGCAGCTTGCGGATCGGGACAGCCTACAATGAGCAGTTCTTC.

This clone was seen a few times. The rearrangement uses TRBV11-2 and TRBJ2-7, with TRBD1 identical over 8 bases. V lost 4 bases and J lost 5; bases outside the gene matches: 7. CDR1 is SGHAT and CDR2 is FQNNGV in the germline V gene. The CDR3 runs 14 residues. The CDR3 nucleotides are TGTGCCAGCAGCTCGATCCAGGGGGCGAACGAGCAGTACTTC. It codes for CASSSIQGANEQYF.

The V and J genes are TRBV11-3 and TRBJ1-1; a possible D gene is TRBD1 (6 bases). V shed 5 bases and J shed 1 base, with 11 bases lying between them. Looked up from germline, CDR1 is SGHNT and CDR2 is YENEEA. The CDR3 runs 14 residues. CDR3 loop: CASSPRQENTEAFF. For the CDR3, the DNA is TGTGCCAGCAGCCCAAGACAGGAGAACACTGAAGCTTTCTTT.

J is TRBJ2-7 and V is TRBV19; maybe TRBD2 (6 bases). Trimming took 9 bases from V and 2 from J, leaving 17 bases between them. The CDR3 spans 14 residues. Per the germline V gene, CDR1 is LNHDA and CDR2 is SQIVND (reference sequence). The CDR3 DNA reads TGTGCCAGCAAGACTAGTTTAGGAACCTACGAGCAGTACTTC. As protein: CASKTSLGTYEQYF.

The rearrangement joins TRBV16 to TRBJ2-7, with 7 positions matching TRBD2. V trimming: 0 bases; J trimming: 5 bases; junction bases outside the gene matches: 4. Germline V gene sequence: CDR1 KGHSY, CDR2 FQNENV. This CDR3 has 14 residues. The chain's CDR3 is CASSQSSLADEQYF. Here the CDR3 DNA reads TGTGCCAGCAGCCAATCATCGCTAGCGGACGAGCAGTACTTC.

Here the CDR3 reads CASSSGGGRQSREKLFF. DNA of the CDR3: TGTGCCAGCAGCTCTGGGGGCGGGCGACAATCGCGGGAAAAACTGTTTTTT. The chain combines TRBV5-5 with TRBJ1-4; D may be TRBD1 (6 bases). The V end lost 3 bases, the J end lost 8 bases, and 23 bases lay between the germline ends. The CDR3 spans 17 residues. The germline gives CDR1 SGHKS, CDR2 YYEKEE (reference sequence).

The V gene is TRBV10-3, the J gene TRBJ1-4; D uncertain. Germline values: CDR1 ENHRY, CDR2 SYGVKD. The CDR3 has 14 residues. V lost 4 bases, J lost 6 bases, and 12 bases lay in between. The CDR3 region is CAISVGGSDEKLFF. CDR3 DNA sequence: TGTGCCATCAGTGTAGGAGGGAGTGATGAAAAACTGTTTTTT.

CDR3 protein: CAWSVGTRRTF. The CDR3 region has the DNA TGTGCCTGGAGTGTGGGGACTAGGAGAACCTTC. This chain links TRBV30 with TRBJ1-2, with TRBD1 as a possible D gene (5 bases). The V gene lost 0 bases and the J gene lost 14 bases, with 13 bases spanning the gap. The CDR3 sequence is 11 residues long. The germline V gene encodes CDR1 GTSNPN and CDR2 SVGIG (reference sequence).

The chain employs TRBV7-3 and TRBJ2-1, with TRBD2 identical over 12 bases. This CDR3 is 17 amino acids long. In germline, CDR1 is SGHTA, CDR2 FQGTGA. With V trimmed by 1 base and J by 4 bases, 5 bases remained unmatched. The CDR3, as DNA: TGTGCCAGCAGCTTAAGGGGACTAGCGGGCGAATACAATGAGCAGTTCTTC. Protein: CASSLRGLAGEYNEQFF.

The chain couples TRBV27 to TRBJ1-1; D call uncertain. CDR3 length: 16 residues. Trimming took 6 bases from V and 3 from J, leaving 20 bases between them. CDR1 MNHEY and CDR2 SMNVEV come from the germline V gene (reference sequence). Written as DNA, the CDR3 is TGTGCCAGCAGCCTAGGACTGACCCCGTCGGACACTGAAGCTTTCTTT. Translated, it gives CASSLGLTPSDTEAFF.